The clone carrying this TCR beta chain has more than one count but fewer than ten. TCRdb itself ran the reads through MiXCR, one entry per CDR3 protein. There are around 740,000 distinct CDR3 sequences in the sample; under 40% occur only once, and 2.8% lies in the top ten. This sample was taken from a study of T cell repertoires in cytomegalovirus infection. Germline V CDR1 and CDR2: SGHVS, FQNEAQ. The CDR3 has 12 amino acids. Trimming stripped 6 bases from V and 6 bases from J, with 10 bases between. The V and J genes are TRBV7-8 and TRBJ2-3; weak D call: TRBD2 (5 bases). The sequenced material came from PBMCs. The origin of this receptor is a human donor in good health (CMV status not recorded). Some clones in this sample may be carry-over from other donors' samples. The CDR3 loop reads CASRAGQDTQYF. The CDR3 DNA reads as TGTGCCAGCAGGGCGGGTCAGGATACGCAGTATTTT. The full variable domain, with the rest looked up from reference TRBV7-8 and TRBJ2-3, is GAGVSQSPRYKVAKRGQDVALRCDPISGHVSLFWYQQALGQGPEFLTYFQNEAQLDKSGLPSDRFFAERPEGSVSTLKIQRTQQEDSAVYLCASRAGQDTQYFGPGTRLTVL.